This T cell receptor beta chain stems from a study of blood T cell repertoires in COVID-19. For the study at large: The United States, Italy and Spain supplied acute and convalescent COVID-19 samples. T cells, B-cell-depleted T cells, or PBMCs provided the cDNA or gDNA that served as material.

The germline V gene encodes CDR1 GTSNPN and CDR2 SVGIG (reference sequence). V lost 7 bases and J 5 bases, leaving 20 bases between the germline ends. The CDR3 is made up of 14 amino acids. Original analysis: Nucleated cell number was recorded as an estimate derived from reference gene primer amplification. The assay was immunoSEQ multiplex PCR, and TCRdb's table has in-frame clones only and misses some. V and J calls and clone size are those listed in that table; D and trimming were worked out from the DNA. The sample carries some 220,000 clones, 70% to 90% recorded once. The V call is TRBV30, the J call TRBJ1-2, with a possible D match to TRBD1 (5 bases). The clonotype comes from a woman aged 18-35 years who had recovered from COVID-19. The sample consisted of peripheral blood. CDR3 sequence: CAYERGQKPYGYTF. The CDR3 bases are TGTGCCTACGAGCGAGGACAAAAGCCGTATGGCTACACCTTC.